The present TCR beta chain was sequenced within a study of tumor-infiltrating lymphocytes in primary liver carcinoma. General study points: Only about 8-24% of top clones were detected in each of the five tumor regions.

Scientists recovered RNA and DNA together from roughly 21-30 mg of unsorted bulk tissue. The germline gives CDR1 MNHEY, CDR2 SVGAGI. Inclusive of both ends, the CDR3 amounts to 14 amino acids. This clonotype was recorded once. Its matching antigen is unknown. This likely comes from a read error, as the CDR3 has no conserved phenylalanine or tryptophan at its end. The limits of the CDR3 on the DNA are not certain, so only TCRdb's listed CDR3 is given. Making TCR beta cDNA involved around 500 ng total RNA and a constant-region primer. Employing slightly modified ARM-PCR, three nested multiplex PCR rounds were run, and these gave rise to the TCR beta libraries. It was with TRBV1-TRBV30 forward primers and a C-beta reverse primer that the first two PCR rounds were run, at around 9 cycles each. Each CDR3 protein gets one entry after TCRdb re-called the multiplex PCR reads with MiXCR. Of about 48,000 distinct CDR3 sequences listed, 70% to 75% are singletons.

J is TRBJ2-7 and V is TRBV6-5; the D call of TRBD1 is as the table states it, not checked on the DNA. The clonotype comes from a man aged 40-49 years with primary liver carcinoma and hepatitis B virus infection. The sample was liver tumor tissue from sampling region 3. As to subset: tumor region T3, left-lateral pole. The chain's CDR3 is CASSYDREPYEQYL.